This TCR beta chain was sequenced for a study of blood T cell repertoires in COVID-19. About the study: The United States, Italy and Spain supplied acute and convalescent COVID-19 samples.

In germline, CDR1 is KGHSH, CDR2 LQKENI. This CDR3 has 17 amino acids. Trimming left V 6 bases short and J 2 bases short, with 21 bases between. The repertoire was sequenced with immunoSEQ multiplex PCR; TCRdb's copy has only in-frame clones and lacks some. The sample lists roughly 46,000 clones; around 83% were seen once. Material for sequencing was PBMCs or T cells enriched from blood (not recorded which). The rearrangement uses TRBV18 and TRBJ2-3, with D possibly matching TRBD2 (7 bases). This TCR derives from a woman aged 50 to 65 who had recovered from COVID-19. The CDR3 reads CASSRQLGGANTDTQYF. In DNA, the CDR3 is TGTGCCAGCTCTCGACAGTTGGGGGGGGCGAACACAGATACGCAGTATTTT.